This paragraph reports one T cell receptor beta chain. Its antigen is still unknown. The sample originates from a study of post-analysis software for immune sequencing data. Regarding the study as a whole: Patients showed TRBV5-6, TRBV5-1 and TRBV20-1 among 4 or 5 TRBV segments more frequent than in controls. Significantly lower normalized Chao1 diversity was found in patients with multiple sclerosis relative to controls.

Included in the TCR beta cDNA libraries were unique molecular identifiers. T cells numbering about 1 to 10 million gave rise to 450,000 to 550,000 cDNA molecules. TCRdb fed the PCR reads into MiXCR, producing one record per CDR3 protein. The profile covers 400,000 to 500,000 distinct CDR3 sequences, with 39% appearing a single time and 7.5% to 8.5% taken by the ten largest. Germline V CDR1 and CDR2: SGHTA, FQGTGA. V gave up 1 base and J gave up 10 bases, with 8 bases separating them. This CDR3 comprises 12 residues. This chain joins TRBV7-3 and TRBJ2-1; D remains ambiguous. This receptor was identified in a girl aged 2 to 10 with multiple sclerosis. What was sequenced was blood. Here the CDR3 DNA reads TGTGCCAGCAGCTTAAACCCCAGAGAGCAGTTCTTC. Its translation: CASSLNPREQFF.